This TCR beta chain was sequenced during a study of CD4 T cells in relation to SARS-CoV-2 and coronaviruses (dated by TCRdb to the early 2020s). Background for the entire study: In the ViraFEST assay, PBMCs were grown with antigen for about ten days, and TCR beta CDR3s were then sequenced to identify antigen-specific clonal expansions. An HIV-1 Nef peptide pool or a culture without peptide was used as the negative reference condition. Shared crossreactive spike epitopes were mapped to their HLA restriction using patient-derived lymphoblastoid cell lines. At the level of individual TCR clonotypes, the study evaluated whether memory CD4+ T cells crossreact between the spike proteins of SARS-CoV-2 and those of common cold coronaviruses. The Adaptive Biotechnologies TCR-sequencing kit was used for samples from a few pre-COVID donors and for the naive versus memory experiments, whereas the other data were Illumina-based. A different TCR-beta assay, based on Illumina, was used to sequence expansion assays from other donors in the study. The paper's findings and limits, for the study overall: Small numbers of patients and of tested TCRs limited the study. Significantly weaker SARS-CoV-2-driven expansion was shown by crossreactive clones than by monoreactive clones, consistent with antigenic imprinting. Because no donor provided both pre-pandemic and post-infection samples, tracing the source of pre-existing responses was limited. In about 60% of donors, memory CD4+ clonotypes turned up that crossrecognized SARS-CoV-2 and at least one common cold coronavirus spike. Because the crossreactivity analysis focused on spike protein, crossreactivity against other viral proteins was not assessed.

Library preparation used the immunoSEQ multiplex PCR assay. The authors' analysis ran thus. Preprocessing removed nonproductive sequences and CDR3s not starting with C, not ending with F or W, or shorter than 7 amino acids. The MANAFEST web app identified antigen-specific clonotypes based on expansion compared with the reference and other culture wells. A clone was considered positive if significant expansion relative to the reference culture was observed in 2 of 3 replicate wells at an FDR below 0.05. For a clone to be considered positive, significant expansion relative to all other tandem wells and an odds ratio above 5 were also required. CDR3 homology was measured as pairwise Levenshtein distance, computed with the stringdist R package after trimming three terminal residues from each end. The table was pulled from immuneACCESS by TCRdb, which kept in-frame rearrangements only. Such tables lose some clones; where checked, under half of the loss comes from unresolved V genes, and the rest has no known cause. V and J calls and clone size are as listed in that table; D and trimming were resolved from the DNA. This sample comprises about 19,000 clones, 70% to 80% of them detected only once. The ten largest clones capture roughly 25% of the sample.

The CDR3 goes from the cysteine to the phenylalanine over 16 residues. Just the 48-base CDR3 DNA is kept, in frame starting at base 1. The germline V gene encodes CDR1 SGHAT and CDR2 FQNNGV. V was cut back by 1 base and J by 2 bases, leaving a gap of 12 bases between them. CD4+ T cells from unexposed donors were collected before the COVID-19 pandemic (2011-2018). After roughly 11 days of culture, CD4+ T cells were isolated with the EasySep CD4+ T cell isolation kit. As cell number allowed, CD4+ T cells from unexposed donors were tested for reactivity to SARS-CoV-2 S and N and to four common cold coronavirus spike pools. Each well received millions of PBMCs, cultured in IMDM supplemented with roughly 5.3% human AB serum and roughly 10 IU/ml IL-2. Half of the culture medium was replaced with fresh IL-2-containing medium on days 3 and 7. In general, every peptide culture condition was set up in three replicate wells. Leukapheresis product for the unexposed donors was bought commercially. PBMCs were isolated from leukapheresis product or whole blood by Ficoll-Paque PLUS gradient centrifugation. PBMCs were either cryopreserved at -140°C or used fresh in the expansion assay. The QIAamp Micro DNA Kit was used to extract genomic DNA from the CD4+ T cells.

A note on this clone: Its antigen is unknown. No base qualities exist here, and no much larger clone lies one base off it.

The clonotype was recovered from a human donor in good health. The specimen sequenced was CD4+ T cells from PBMCs, cultured in vitro. The sequence is built from TRBV11-2 and TRBJ1-3; a tentative D match to TRBD1 spans 5 bases. Here the CDR3 is given as CASSLVRGRTGNTIYF. In nucleotide form, the sequence is TGTGCCAGCAGCTTAGTTCGGGGCAGGACTGGAAACACCATATATTTT.